This T cell receptor (beta chain) was retrieved from a study of Graves' ophthalmopathy and Graves' hyperthyroidism. Study-level findings and limits: Clonotypes were expanded in thyroid at above 0.001 frequency, and most also appeared in blood. Both a roughly 68% sensitivity and a roughly 72% specificity characterized the model's predictions of ophthalmopathy progression.

Amplification of TCR beta CDR3 regions used RNA transcripts. In the first round, RT-PCR was carried out with HTBI primers, and a multiplex PCR formed the second round. From the multiplex PCR reads, TCRdb called clonotypes with MiXCR, one entry per CDR3 protein. The sample contains about 240,000 distinct CDR3 sequences, less than 55% of which appear only once. None of the included patients had other autoimmune diseases, uncontrolled infections, pregnancy or lactation, as these led to exclusion. PBMCs originated in more than 7.5 ml of fresh peripheral blood. Germline CDR1 DFQATT, CDR2 SNEGSKA (reference sequence). CDR3 length: 13 amino acids. Germline trimming cut 6 bases from V and 1 base from J; bases unmatched to any gene: 5. Points on this clonotype: The antigen remains undetermined.

The receptor was isolated from an adult man with Graves' ophthalmopathy. Source material: peripheral blood. The chain employs TRBV20-1 and TRBJ2-5; 7 nucleotides line up with TRBD1. The CDR3 DNA is TGCAGTGCGGATCGGGACAGCCAAGAGACCCAGTACTTC. Its translation is CSADRDSQETQYF.